The rows below give T cell receptor beta chains drawn from one sample of a study of beta chain features in type 1 diabetes. The repertoire was sequenced with immunoSEQ multiplex PCR; TCRdb's copy has only in-frame clones and lacks some. The sample records around 430,000 clones, approximately 28% being singletons. The sequencing sample was made of naive CD4+ T cells from blood. The receptors stem from a man between 18 and 29 years old in good health. CDR3s include the opening cysteine and the closing phenylalanine or tryptophan. The order of the fields is J gene, CDR3 length, clone size, V gene, D gene, CDR3 DNA, CDR3 protein. The D gene is left open where the match is weak. The size field is filled for only some rows; it gives once, few, many or a size class.

J gene: TRBJ2-6
CDR3 length: 17
clone size: -
V gene: TRBV7-2
D gene: -
CDR3 DNA: TGTGCCAGCAGCTTCCGGGCTTTCAGCTCTGGGGCCAACGTCCTGACTTTC
CDR3 protein: CASSFRAFSSGANVLTF

J gene: TRBJ1-5
CDR3 length: 13
clone size: -
V gene: TRBV30
D gene: -
CDR3 DNA: TGTGCCTGGGGGCGCGGGAACAATCAGCCCCAGCATTTT
CDR3 protein: CAWGRGNNQPQHF

J gene: TRBJ2-7
CDR3 length: 12
clone size: few
V gene: TRBV25-1
D gene: -
CDR3 DNA: TGTGCCAGCAGTCGGGACACTCGCGAGCAGTACTTC
CDR3 protein: CASSRDTREQYF

J gene: TRBJ1-1
CDR3 length: 15
clone size: -
V gene: TRBV15
D gene: -
CDR3 DNA: TGTGCCACCAGCAGAGTGCAGGGGAGCGGGACTGAAGCTTTCTTT
CDR3 protein: CATSRVQGSGTEAFF

J gene: TRBJ1-1
CDR3 length: 12
clone size: -
V gene: TRBV5-1
D gene: -
CDR3 DNA: TGCGCCAGCAGTGTGGAGAACACTGAAGCTTTCTTT
CDR3 protein: CASSVENTEAFF

J gene: TRBJ2-1
CDR3 length: 16
clone size: few
V gene: TRBV4-3
D gene: -
CDR3 DNA: TGCGCCAGCAGCCAAGATATGGGACCGACCGTGGATGAGCAGTTCTTC
CDR3 protein: CASSQDMGPTVDEQFF

J gene: TRBJ2-5
CDR3 length: 15
clone size: -
V gene: TRBV9
D gene: -
CDR3 DNA: TGTGCCAGCAGCGTAGTAGGGACCGCTATGGGGACCCAGTACTTC
CDR3 protein: CASSVVGTAMGTQYF

J gene: TRBJ2-1
CDR3 length: 14
clone size: -
V gene: TRBV9
D gene: -
CDR3 DNA: TGTGCCAGCAGCGAAAGGCTAGCCAACAATGAGCAGTTCTTC
CDR3 protein: CASSERLANNEQFF

J gene: TRBJ2-1
CDR3 length: 17
clone size: few
V gene: TRBV18
D gene: -
CDR3 DNA: TGTGCCAGCTCACCACCGAATAGCCGAAGCTCCTACAATGAGCAGTTCTTC
CDR3 protein: CASSPPNSRSSYNEQFF

J gene: TRBJ1-3
CDR3 length: 15
clone size: -
V gene: TRBV15
D gene: -
CDR3 DNA: TGTGCCACCAGCCCGGACGGGAACTCTGGAAACACCATATATTTT
CDR3 protein: CATSPDGNSGNTIYF

J gene: TRBJ2-1
CDR3 length: 16
clone size: -
V gene: TRBV5-1
D gene: -
CDR3 DNA: TGCGCCAGCAGCTTGGGAGCAGCGAGCTCCTACAATGAGCAGTTCTTC
CDR3 protein: CASSLGAASSYNEQFF

J gene: TRBJ2-3
CDR3 length: 12
clone size: -
V gene: TRBV29-1
D gene: TRBD1
CDR3 DNA: TGCAGCGGGGCGACAGGGACAGATACGCAGTATTTT
CDR3 protein: CSGATGTDTQYF

J gene: TRBJ2-2
CDR3 length: 15
clone size: few
V gene: TRBV19
D gene: TRBD2
CDR3 DNA: TGTGCCAGTAGTGCCTGGACTAGCGGGACTGGGGAGCTGTTTTTT
CDR3 protein: CASSAWTSGTGELFF

J gene: TRBJ2-2
CDR3 length: 16
clone size: -
V gene: TRBV9
D gene: TRBD1
CDR3 DNA: TGTGCCAGCAGCGAGGGAGGACAGGGGAACACCGGGGAGCTGTTTTTT
CDR3 protein: CASSEGGQGNTGELFF

J gene: TRBJ2-2
CDR3 length: 15
clone size: -
V gene: TRBV4-1
D gene: -
CDR3 DNA: TGCGCCAGCAGCCAAGAATCTAGGTGGTCGGGGGAGCTGTTTTTT
CDR3 protein: CASSQESRWSGELFF

J gene: TRBJ1-2
CDR3 length: 13
clone size: -
V gene: TRBV2
D gene: TRBD1
CDR3 DNA: TGTGCCAGCAGTCCGGACAGGGGCTATGGCTACACCTTC
CDR3 protein: CASSPDRGYGYTF

J gene: TRBJ1-2
CDR3 length: 15
clone size: -
V gene: TRBV4-2
D gene: -
CDR3 DNA: TGTGCCAGCAGCCCCGCGGAACGCCGCGGAGGGGGCTACACCTTC
CDR3 protein: CASSPAERRGGGYTF

J gene: TRBJ2-3
CDR3 length: 14
clone size: few
V gene: TRBV11-2
D gene: -
CDR3 DNA: TGTGCCAGCAGCTTAGGCACGGTGGGGGATACGCAGTATTTT
CDR3 protein: CASSLGTVGDTQYF

J gene: TRBJ2-1
CDR3 length: 15
clone size: few
V gene: TRBV7-2
D gene: -
CDR3 DNA: TGTGCCAGCAGCTTAGCTGGGGCGAGATACAATGAGCAGTTCTTC
CDR3 protein: CASSLAGARYNEQFF

J gene: TRBJ2-5
CDR3 length: 14
clone size: -
V gene: TRBV7-2
D gene: -
CDR3 DNA: TGTGCCAGCAGCTTAGTCGGCAGCCAAGAGACCCAGTACTTC
CDR3 protein: CASSLVGSQETQYF

J gene: TRBJ2-3
CDR3 length: 14
clone size: -
V gene: TRBV7-8
D gene: -
CDR3 DNA: TGTGCCAGCAGCTTACCCTTTAACCCAGATACGCAGTATTTT
CDR3 protein: CASSLPFNPDTQYF

J gene: TRBJ1-2
CDR3 length: 13
clone size: few
V gene: TRBV7-9
D gene: -
CDR3 DNA: TGTGCCAGCAGCTTCAGTATACGGGAAGGCTACACCTTC
CDR3 protein: CASSFSIREGYTF

J gene: TRBJ2-5
CDR3 length: 11
clone size: few
V gene: TRBV29-1
D gene: -
CDR3 DNA: TGCAGCGTTGAAGAACAGGTCACCCAGTACTTC
CDR3 protein: CSVEEQVTQYF

J gene: TRBJ2-1
CDR3 length: 15
clone size: -
V gene: TRBV7-3
D gene: TRBD2
CDR3 DNA: TGTGCCAGCAGCACACTAGCGGGGGGCGACAATGAGCAGTTCTTC
CDR3 protein: CASSTLAGGDNEQFF

J gene: TRBJ2-3
CDR3 length: 15
clone size: few
V gene: TRBV5-1
D gene: -
CDR3 DNA: TGCGCCAGCAGCTTGGTGGACAGAGTCACAGATACGCAGTATTTT
CDR3 protein: CASSLVDRVTDTQYF

J gene: TRBJ2-5
CDR3 length: 15
clone size: -
V gene: TRBV6-1
D gene: -
CDR3 DNA: TGTGCCAGCAGTGAAGGGACTCCAGGGTGGGAGACCCAGTACTTC
CDR3 protein: CASSEGTPGWETQYF

J gene: TRBJ2-1
CDR3 length: 14
clone size: once
V gene: TRBV18
D gene: -
CDR3 DNA: TGTGCCAGCTCACTAGCGGAGTTAGACAATGAGCAGTTCTTC
CDR3 protein: CASSLAELDNEQFF

J gene: TRBJ2-3
CDR3 length: 15
clone size: -
V gene: TRBV9
D gene: -
CDR3 DNA: TGTGCCAGCAGCGTAGTAAATAGCGGCCCAGATACGCAGTATTTT
CDR3 protein: CASSVVNSGPDTQYF

J gene: TRBJ1-1
CDR3 length: 13
clone size: -
V gene: TRBV10-3
D gene: TRBD1
CDR3 DNA: TGTGCCATCAGGGGGACAGGGGACACTGAAGCTTTCTTT
CDR3 protein: CAIRGTGDTEAFF

J gene: TRBJ2-5
CDR3 length: 14
clone size: -
V gene: TRBV2
D gene: -
CDR3 DNA: TGTGCCAGCAGTCGGGACTTGCTCAGGAAGACCCAGTACTTC
CDR3 protein: CASSRDLLRKTQYF

J gene: TRBJ2-3
CDR3 length: 15
clone size: few
V gene: TRBV7-2
D gene: -
CDR3 DNA: TGTGCCAGCAGGTTTGGAGGTGCCCGGGAAGATACGCAGTATTTT
CDR3 protein: CASRFGGAREDTQYF

J gene: TRBJ2-1
CDR3 length: 15
clone size: -
V gene: TRBV7-8
D gene: -
CDR3 DNA: TGTGCCAGCAGCACACGGGACGGTTCCTACAATGAGCAGTTCTTC
CDR3 protein: CASSTRDGSYNEQFF

J gene: TRBJ2-3
CDR3 length: 20
clone size: -
V gene: TRBV7-2
D gene: TRBD2
CDR3 DNA: TGTGCCAGCAGCTTAGCCCCTAGCGGGAGACCGGACCAGGTGACAGATACGCAGTATTTT
CDR3 protein: CASSLAPSGRPDQVTDTQYF

J gene: TRBJ2-7
CDR3 length: 12
clone size: -
V gene: TRBV29-1
D gene: -
CDR3 DNA: TGCAGCGTTTCCCCTAGCTCCTACGAGCAGTACTTC
CDR3 protein: CSVSPSSYEQYF

J gene: TRBJ1-2
CDR3 length: 13
clone size: few
V gene: TRBV29-1
D gene: -
CDR3 DNA: TGCAGCGTTGCGCAGGGTTCTGGCTATGGCTACACCTTC
CDR3 protein: CSVAQGSGYGYTF

J gene: TRBJ2-3
CDR3 length: 14
clone size: few
V gene: TRBV30
D gene: -
CDR3 DNA: TGTGCCTGGAGTGTAGGCGGGACCACAGATACGCAGTATTTT
CDR3 protein: CAWSVGGTTDTQYF

J gene: TRBJ2-5
CDR3 length: 11
clone size: -
V gene: TRBV5-1
D gene: -
CDR3 DNA: TGCGCCAGCAGCTTGAGTGAGACCCAGTACTTC
CDR3 protein: CASSLSETQYF

J gene: TRBJ2-5
CDR3 length: 17
clone size: -
V gene: TRBV28
D gene: TRBD1
CDR3 DNA: TGTGCCAGCAGTTTATTGGTTTTGACAGGGCGCCAAGAGACCCAGTACTTC
CDR3 protein: CASSLLVLTGRQETQYF

J gene: TRBJ2-1
CDR3 length: 11
clone size: few
V gene: TRBV20-1
D gene: -
CDR3 DNA: TGCAGTGCTAGCCCTAGTCAACATGTTCTCTTC
CDR3 protein: CSASPSQHVLF

J gene: TRBJ2-5
CDR3 length: 11
clone size: -
V gene: TRBV29-1
D gene: -
CDR3 DNA: TGCAGCGCGTACTCCGGCGAGACCCAGTACTTC
CDR3 protein: CSAYSGETQYF

J gene: TRBJ1-1
CDR3 length: 13
clone size: few
V gene: TRBV30
D gene: -
CDR3 DNA: TGTGCCTGGAATCGGGGGATGAACACTGAAGCTTTCTTT
CDR3 protein: CAWNRGMNTEAFF

J gene: TRBJ2-5
CDR3 length: 15
clone size: few
V gene: TRBV5-4
D gene: TRBD2
CDR3 DNA: TGTGCCAGCAGCCAGGGACTAGCGGGAGGAGAGACCCAGTACTTC
CDR3 protein: CASSQGLAGGETQYF

J gene: TRBJ2-7
CDR3 length: 14
clone size: -
V gene: TRBV28
D gene: -
CDR3 DNA: TGTGCCAGCACCTCTCTCCAGGCTTTGTTCGAGCAGTACTTC
CDR3 protein: CASTSLQALFEQYF

J gene: TRBJ2-7
CDR3 length: 13
clone size: once
V gene: TRBV30
D gene: -
CDR3 DNA: TGTGCCTGGAGGGGGCTAGGGAGCCACGAGCAGTACTTC
CDR3 protein: CAWRGLGSHEQYF

J gene: TRBJ2-3
CDR3 length: 14
clone size: -
V gene: TRBV11-2
D gene: -
CDR3 DNA: TGTGCCAGCAGGATACAGAGCACCACAGATACGCAGTATTTT
CDR3 protein: CASRIQSTTDTQYF

J gene: TRBJ2-1
CDR3 length: 15
clone size: -
V gene: TRBV30
D gene: -
CDR3 DNA: TGTGCCTATCATCTCCCCCCAAGGCCGAACAATGAGCAGTTCTTC
CDR3 protein: CAYHLPPRPNNEQFF

J gene: TRBJ2-3
CDR3 length: 13
clone size: -
V gene: TRBV7-3
D gene: -
CDR3 DNA: TGTGCCAGCAGCTTAATTAGCACAGATACGCAGTATTTT
CDR3 protein: CASSLISTDTQYF

J gene: TRBJ2-2
CDR3 length: 15
clone size: few
V gene: TRBV30
D gene: TRBD2
CDR3 DNA: TGTGCCTGGAGTCACGGGACTAGCGGGACTGGGGAGCTGTTTTTT
CDR3 protein: CAWSHGTSGTGELFF

J gene: TRBJ2-3
CDR3 length: 14
clone size: -
V gene: TRBV29-1
D gene: -
CDR3 DNA: TGCAGCGTTTCAACGGGAGTAGAAGGAGATACGCAGTATTTT
CDR3 protein: CSVSTGVEGDTQYF

J gene: TRBJ2-5
CDR3 length: 14
clone size: few
V gene: TRBV4-3
D gene: TRBD2
CDR3 DNA: TGCGCCAGCAGCCAAGGACTAGCGGTGGGGACCCAGTACTTC
CDR3 protein: CASSQGLAVGTQYF

J gene: TRBJ2-7
CDR3 length: 14
clone size: few
V gene: TRBV14
D gene: TRBD2
CDR3 DNA: TGTGCCAGCAGCCCCGGGACTAGACGTAACGAGCAGTACTTC
CDR3 protein: CASSPGTRRNEQYF

J gene: TRBJ2-1
CDR3 length: 14
clone size: -
V gene: TRBV7-9
D gene: -
CDR3 DNA: TGTGCCAGCAGCTTAGGGGGCCCACCCTATGAGCAGTTCTTC
CDR3 protein: CASSLGGPPYEQFF

J gene: TRBJ2-1
CDR3 length: 10
clone size: -
V gene: TRBV20-1
D gene: -
CDR3 DNA: TGCAGTGCTAGGTACAATGAGCAGTTCTTC
CDR3 protein: CSARYNEQFF

J gene: TRBJ2-3
CDR3 length: 11
clone size: few
V gene: TRBV5-4
D gene: -
CDR3 DNA: TGTGCCAGCAGCTCCACAGATACGCAGTATTTT
CDR3 protein: CASSSTDTQYF

J gene: TRBJ2-5
CDR3 length: 14
clone size: -
V gene: TRBV14
D gene: TRBD1
CDR3 DNA: TGTGCCAGCAGCTTGACAGGGCTCATGGAGACCCAGTACTTC
CDR3 protein: CASSLTGLMETQYF

J gene: TRBJ1-1
CDR3 length: 13
clone size: -
V gene: TRBV29-1
D gene: TRBD1
CDR3 DNA: TGCAGCGTGGGACAGCGGTGGGACACTGAAGCTTTCTTT
CDR3 protein: CSVGQRWDTEAFF

J gene: TRBJ2-3
CDR3 length: 15
clone size: -
V gene: TRBV30
D gene: TRBD1
CDR3 DNA: TGTGCCTGGAGCGCCGGGACAGGGGGGACAGATACGCAGTATTTT
CDR3 protein: CAWSAGTGGTDTQYF

J gene: TRBJ2-1
CDR3 length: 11
clone size: -
V gene: TRBV29-1
D gene: -
CDR3 DNA: TGCAGCGTTGATGGGGTCAATGAGCAGTTCTTC
CDR3 protein: CSVDGVNEQFF

J gene: TRBJ1-2
CDR3 length: 14
clone size: -
V gene: TRBV30
D gene: -
CDR3 DNA: TGTGCCTGGAGCGCCTCGAGGGCCTCCTATGGCTACACCTTC
CDR3 protein: CAWSASRASYGYTF

J gene: TRBJ2-2
CDR3 length: 15
clone size: -
V gene: TRBV18
D gene: -
CDR3 DNA: TGTGCCAGCTCACCATACTCCGGGGATACCGGGGAGCTGTTTTTT
CDR3 protein: CASSPYSGDTGELFF